This T cell receptor (beta chain) was profiled in a study of T cell responses to AZD1222 COVID-19 vaccine. Study results and caveats: Spike was spanned by vaccine-associated CD4 TCRs, with dominance at 160-218 and 743-854. Repertoire sampling happened only post peak T cell response.

Note on this clone: Its antigen is unknown.

Generated by immunoSEQ multiplex PCR, the TCRdb table keeps only in-frame clones and is missing some. In the table there are tens of thousands of clones, 85% to 90% of which are singletons. This material consisted of peripheral blood, taken on day 0 of AZD1222 vaccination. The clonotype comes from an adult in good health.

The CDR3 region is CASSSYHMNRVTQYF. Written as DNA, the CDR3 is TGTGCCAGCAGCTCCTATCATATGAACCGGGTGACCCAGTACTTC. J is TRBJ2-5 and V is TRBV11-2; D gene uncertain. Between the trimmed V and J ends, which lost 4 bases and 7 bases, there was a span of 19 bases. Germline loops: CDR1 SGHAT, CDR2 FQNNGV. This CDR3 has 15 amino acids.